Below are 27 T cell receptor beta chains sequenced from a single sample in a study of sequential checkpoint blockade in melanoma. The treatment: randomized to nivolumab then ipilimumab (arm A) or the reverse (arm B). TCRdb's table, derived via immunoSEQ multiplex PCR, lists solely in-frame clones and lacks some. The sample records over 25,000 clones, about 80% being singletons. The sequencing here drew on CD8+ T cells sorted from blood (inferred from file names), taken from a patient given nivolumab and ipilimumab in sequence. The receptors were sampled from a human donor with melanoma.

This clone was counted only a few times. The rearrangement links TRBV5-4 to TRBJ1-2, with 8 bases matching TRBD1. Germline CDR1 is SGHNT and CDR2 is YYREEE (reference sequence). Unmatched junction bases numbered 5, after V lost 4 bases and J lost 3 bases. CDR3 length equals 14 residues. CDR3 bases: TGTGCCAGCAGCCAAGGACAGGGTTACTATGGCTACACCTTC. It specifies CASSQGQGYYGYTF.

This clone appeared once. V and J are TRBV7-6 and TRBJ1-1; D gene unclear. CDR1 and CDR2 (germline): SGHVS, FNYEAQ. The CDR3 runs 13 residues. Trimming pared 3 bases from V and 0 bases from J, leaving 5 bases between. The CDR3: CASSLSMNTEAFF. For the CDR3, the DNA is TGTGCCAGCAGCTTGAGCATGAACACTGAAGCTTTCTTT.

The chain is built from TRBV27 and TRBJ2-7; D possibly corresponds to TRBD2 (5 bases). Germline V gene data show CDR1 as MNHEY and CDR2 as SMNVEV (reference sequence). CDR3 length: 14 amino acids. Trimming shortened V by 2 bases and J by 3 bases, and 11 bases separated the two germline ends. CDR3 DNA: TGTGCCAGCAGTTTACAAGGAGGCTACTACGAGCAGTACTTC. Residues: CASSLQGGYYEQYF.

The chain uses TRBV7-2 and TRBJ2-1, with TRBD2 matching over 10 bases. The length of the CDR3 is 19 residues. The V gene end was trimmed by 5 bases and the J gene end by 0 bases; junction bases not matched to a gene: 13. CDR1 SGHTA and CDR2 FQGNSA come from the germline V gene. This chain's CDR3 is CASSQDPSGGLSSYNEQFF. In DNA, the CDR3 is TGTGCCAGCAGCCAGGACCCTAGCGGGGGCCTGAGCTCCTACAATGAGCAGTTCTTC. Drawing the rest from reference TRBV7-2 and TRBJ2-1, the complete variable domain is GAGVSQSPSNKVTEKGKDVELRCDPISGHTALYWYRQSLGQGLEFLIYFQGNSAPDKSGLPSDRFSAERTGGSVSTLTIQRTQQEDSAVYLCASSQDPSGGLSSYNEQFFGPGTRLTVL.

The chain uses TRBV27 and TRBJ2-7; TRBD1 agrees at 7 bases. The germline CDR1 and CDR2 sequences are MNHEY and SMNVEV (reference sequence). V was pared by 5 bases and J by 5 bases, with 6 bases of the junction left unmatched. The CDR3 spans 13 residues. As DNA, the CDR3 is TGTGCCAGCAGTCTCGACAGGGCGAACGAGCAGTACTTC. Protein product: CASSLDRANEQYF.

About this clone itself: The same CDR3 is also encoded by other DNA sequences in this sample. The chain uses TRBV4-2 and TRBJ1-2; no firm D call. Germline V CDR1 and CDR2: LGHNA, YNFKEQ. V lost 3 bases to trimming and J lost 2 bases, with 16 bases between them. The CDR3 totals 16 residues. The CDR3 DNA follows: TGTGCCAGCAGCCAGGACGCCTTCGCGGGGAACTATGGCTACACCTTC. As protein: CASSQDAFAGNYGYTF.

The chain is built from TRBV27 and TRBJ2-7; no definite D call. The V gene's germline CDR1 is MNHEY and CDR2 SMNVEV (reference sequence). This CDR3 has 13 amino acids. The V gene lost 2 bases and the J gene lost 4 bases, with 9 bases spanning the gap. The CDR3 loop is CASSLRGPYEQYF. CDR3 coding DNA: TGTGCCAGCAGTTTACGTGGCCCATACGAGCAGTACTTC.

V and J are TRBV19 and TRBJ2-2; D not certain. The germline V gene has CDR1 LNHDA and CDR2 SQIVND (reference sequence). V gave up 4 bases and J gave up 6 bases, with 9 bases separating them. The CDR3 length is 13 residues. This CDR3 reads CASSTDTAGELFF. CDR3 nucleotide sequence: TGTGCCAGTAGTACTGACACCGCCGGGGAGCTGTTTTTT.

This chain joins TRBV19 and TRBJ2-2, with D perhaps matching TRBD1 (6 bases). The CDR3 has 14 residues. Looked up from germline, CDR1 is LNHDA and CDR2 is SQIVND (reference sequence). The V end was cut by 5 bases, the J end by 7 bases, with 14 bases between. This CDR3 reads CASSYGGAGGELFF. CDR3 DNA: TGTGCCAGTAGTTATGGGGGCGCGGGCGGGGAGCTGTTTTTT.

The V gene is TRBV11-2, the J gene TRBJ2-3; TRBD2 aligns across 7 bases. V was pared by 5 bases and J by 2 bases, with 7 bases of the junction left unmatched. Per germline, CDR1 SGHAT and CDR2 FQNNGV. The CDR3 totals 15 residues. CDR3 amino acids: CASSHSGSPTDTQYF. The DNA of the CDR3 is TGTGCCAGCAGCCATAGCGGGTCCCCCACAGATACGCAGTATTTT.

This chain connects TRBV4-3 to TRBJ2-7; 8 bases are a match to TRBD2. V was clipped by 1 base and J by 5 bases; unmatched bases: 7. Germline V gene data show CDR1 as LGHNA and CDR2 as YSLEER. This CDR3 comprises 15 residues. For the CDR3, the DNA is TGCGCCAGCAGCCAAGCCCACAGCGGGGGTAACGAGCAGTACTTC. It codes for CASSQAHSGGNEQYF.

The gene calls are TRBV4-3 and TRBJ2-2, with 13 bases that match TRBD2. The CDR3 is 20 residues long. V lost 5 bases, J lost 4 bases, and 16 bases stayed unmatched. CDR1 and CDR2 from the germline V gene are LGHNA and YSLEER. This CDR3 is CASSSRLAGGPELITGELFF. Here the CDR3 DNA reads TGCGCCAGCAGCTCTCGACTAGCGGGGGGCCCCGAACTGATCACCGGGGAGCTGTTTTTT.

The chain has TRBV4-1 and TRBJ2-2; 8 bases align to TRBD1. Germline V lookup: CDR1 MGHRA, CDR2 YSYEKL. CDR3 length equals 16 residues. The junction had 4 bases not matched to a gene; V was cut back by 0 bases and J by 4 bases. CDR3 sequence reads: CASSQEGQALTGELFF. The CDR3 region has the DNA TGCGCCAGCAGCCAAGAGGGACAGGCCCTCACCGGGGAGCTGTTTTTT.

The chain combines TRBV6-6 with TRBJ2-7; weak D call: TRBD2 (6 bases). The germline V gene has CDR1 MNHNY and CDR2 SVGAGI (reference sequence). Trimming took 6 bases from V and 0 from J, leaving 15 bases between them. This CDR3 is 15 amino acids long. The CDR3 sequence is CASRFRDLPSYEQYF. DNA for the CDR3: TGTGCCAGCAGATTCCGGGACTTGCCCTCCTACGAGCAGTACTTC.

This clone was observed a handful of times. This CDR3 is CASSQDLVGSGVPYEQYF. The CDR3 DNA is TGCGCCAGCAGCCAAGATCTAGTGGGGTCGGGGGTTCCCTACGAGCAGTACTTC. The chain is built from TRBV4-1 and TRBJ2-7; D perhaps matches TRBD2 (6 bases). Germline V lookup: CDR1 MGHRA, CDR2 YSYEKL. The CDR3 is 18 residues long. Between the trimmed V and J ends, which lost 0 bases and 2 bases, there was a span of 20 bases.

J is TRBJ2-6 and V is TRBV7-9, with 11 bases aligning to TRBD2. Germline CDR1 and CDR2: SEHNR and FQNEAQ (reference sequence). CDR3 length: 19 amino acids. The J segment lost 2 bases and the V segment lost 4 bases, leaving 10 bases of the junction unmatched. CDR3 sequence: CASSSPIIAGGAGANVLTF. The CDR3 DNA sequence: TGTGCCAGCAGCTCCCCGATCATAGCGGGGGGGGCTGGGGCCAACGTCCTGACTTTC. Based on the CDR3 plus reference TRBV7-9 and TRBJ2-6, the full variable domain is DTGVSQNPRHKITKRGQNVTFRCDPISEHNRLYWYRQTLGQGPEFLTYFQNEAQLEKSRLLSDRFSAERPKGSFSTLEIQRTEQGDSAMYLCASSSPIIAGGAGANVLTFGAGSRLTVL.

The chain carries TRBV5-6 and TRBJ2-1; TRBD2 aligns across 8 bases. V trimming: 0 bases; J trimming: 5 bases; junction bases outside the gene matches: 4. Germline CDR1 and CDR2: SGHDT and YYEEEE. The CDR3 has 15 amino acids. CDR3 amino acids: CASSLGSGGHNEQFF. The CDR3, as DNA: TGTGCCAGCAGCTTGGGGAGCGGGGGACACAATGAGCAGTTCTTC. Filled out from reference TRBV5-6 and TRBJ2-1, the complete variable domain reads DAGVTQSPTHLIKTRGQQVTLRCSPKSGHDTVSWYQQALGQGPQFIFQYYEEEERQRGNFPDRFSGHQFPNYSSELNVNALLLGDSALYLCASSLGSGGHNEQFFGPGTRLTVL.

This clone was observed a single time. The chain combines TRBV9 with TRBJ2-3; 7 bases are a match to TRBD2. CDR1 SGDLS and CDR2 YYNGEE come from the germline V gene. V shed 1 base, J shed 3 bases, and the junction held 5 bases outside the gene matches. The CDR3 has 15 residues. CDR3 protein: CASSVPGGTTDTQYF. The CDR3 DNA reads TGTGCCAGCAGCGTACCGGGGGGTACTACAGATACGCAGTATTTT.

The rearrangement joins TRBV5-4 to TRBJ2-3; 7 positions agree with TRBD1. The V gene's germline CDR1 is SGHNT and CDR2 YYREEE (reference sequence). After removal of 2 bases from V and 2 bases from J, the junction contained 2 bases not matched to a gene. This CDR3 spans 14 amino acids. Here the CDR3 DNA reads TGTGCCAGCAGCTTCGGACAGGACACAGATACGCAGTATTTT. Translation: CASSFGQDTDTQYF.

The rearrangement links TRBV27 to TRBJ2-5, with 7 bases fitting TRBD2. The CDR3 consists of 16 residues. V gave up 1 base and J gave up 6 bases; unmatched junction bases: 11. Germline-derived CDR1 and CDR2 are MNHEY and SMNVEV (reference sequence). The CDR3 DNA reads TGTGCCAGCAGTTTATGGGCTAGCGGCCCTGAGAAGACCCAGTACTTC. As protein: CASSLWASGPEKTQYF.

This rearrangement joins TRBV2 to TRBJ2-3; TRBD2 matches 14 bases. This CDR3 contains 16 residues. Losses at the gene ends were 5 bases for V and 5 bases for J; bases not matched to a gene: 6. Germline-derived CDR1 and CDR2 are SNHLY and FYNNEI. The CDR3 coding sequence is TGTGCCAGCAGTTGGACTAGCGGGGGGTCGGAAGATACGCAGTATTTT. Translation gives CASSWTSGGSEDTQYF.

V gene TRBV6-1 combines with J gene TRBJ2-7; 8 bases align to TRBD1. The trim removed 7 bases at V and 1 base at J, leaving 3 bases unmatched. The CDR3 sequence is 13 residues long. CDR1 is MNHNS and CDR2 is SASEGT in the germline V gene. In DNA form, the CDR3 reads TGTGCCAGCATGGACAGGGTATCCTACGAGCAGTACTTC. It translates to CASMDRVSYEQYF.

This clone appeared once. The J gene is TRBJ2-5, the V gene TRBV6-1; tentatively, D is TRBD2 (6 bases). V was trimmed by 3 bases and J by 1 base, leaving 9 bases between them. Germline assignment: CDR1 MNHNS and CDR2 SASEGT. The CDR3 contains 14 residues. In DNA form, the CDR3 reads TGTGCCAGCAGTGATGGAGGGGCCCAAGAGACCCAGTACTTC. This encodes CASSDGGAQETQYF.

The CDR3 protein is CASSYQALGEQETQYF. The CDR3 DNA sequence: TGCGCCAGCAGCTATCAGGCATTGGGAGAACAAGAGACCCAGTACTTC. The V gene is TRBV5-1, the J gene TRBJ2-5, with D maybe TRBD2 (5 bases). The germline V gene encodes CDR1 SGHRS and CDR2 YFSETQ. The CDR3 covers 16 residues. V gave up 3 bases and J gave up 2 bases, with 17 bases separating them.

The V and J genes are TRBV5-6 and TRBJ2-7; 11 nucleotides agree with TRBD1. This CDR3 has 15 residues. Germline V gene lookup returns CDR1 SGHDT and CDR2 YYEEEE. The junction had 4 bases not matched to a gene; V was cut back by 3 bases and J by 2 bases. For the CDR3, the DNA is TGTGCCAGCAGCTCGCCGGGACAGGGGGCCTACGAGCAGTACTTC. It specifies CASSSPGQGAYEQYF.

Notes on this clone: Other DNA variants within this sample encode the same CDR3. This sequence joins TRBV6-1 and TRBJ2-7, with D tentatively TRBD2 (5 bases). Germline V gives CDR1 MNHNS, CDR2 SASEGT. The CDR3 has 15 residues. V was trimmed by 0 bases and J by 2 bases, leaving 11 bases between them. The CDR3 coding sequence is TGTGCCAGCAGTGAAGCAGGAGGTGCACCCTACGAGCAGTACTTC. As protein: CASSEAGGAPYEQYF.

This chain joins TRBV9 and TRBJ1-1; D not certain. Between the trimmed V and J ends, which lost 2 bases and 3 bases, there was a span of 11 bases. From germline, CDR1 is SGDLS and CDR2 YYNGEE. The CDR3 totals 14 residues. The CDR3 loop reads CASSVGVVDTEAFF. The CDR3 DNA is TGTGCCAGCAGCGTCGGGGTGGTGGACACTGAAGCTTTCTTT.